This record covers a single T cell receptor beta chain. This CDR3 has 13 amino acids. V was cut by 1 base and J by 5 bases, with 10 bases left in between. From germline, CDR1 is SGDLS and CDR2 YYNGEE. Stated treatment: oral pan-JAK inhibitor, 5-10 mg twice daily. cDNA serving as the sequencing template came from extracted, reverse transcribed RNA. Profiled with immunoSEQ multiplex PCR; TCRdb holds only in-frame clones, not every one. The profile shows about 140,000 clones, about four fifths of them singletons. This entry comes from a study of CD8+ T cells in alopecia areata. The receptor was isolated from a human donor with alopecia areata. The V gene is TRBV9, the J gene TRBJ2-7; D ambiguous. This specimen consisted of CD8+ T cells sorted from blood, obtained at week 4, from a patient treated with tofacitinib. The DNA for the CDR3 is TGTGCCAGCAGCGTAAACGTAATTGACGAGCAGTACTTC. It encodes CASSVNVIDEQYF.